This TCR beta chain emerged from a study of blood T cell repertoires in COVID-19. V was pared by 6 bases and J by 3 bases, with 7 bases of the junction left unmatched. Germline CDR1 and CDR2: LGHNA and YSLEER. This CDR3 is 15 amino acids long. Enrolled through a virtual design, the participants were between roughly 18 and 90 years of age and came from 24 US areas. Original processing methods: Using reference gene primer amplification, nucleated cell counts were estimated. Some clones are missing from TCRdb's copy, which holds only in-frame ones; the method was immunoSEQ multiplex PCR. The DNA gave D and trimming, while V, J and clone size come from that table. Seen here are 270,000 or so clones, more than 70% observed once, and the top ten hold around 1.2%.

The chain carries TRBV4-3 and TRBJ1-5; the match to TRBD1 covers 8 bases. Sequenced sample: PBMCs or T cells enriched from blood (not recorded which). The TCR comes from a woman aged 40 to 50 with acute COVID-19. The CDR3 is CASSAGTGDNQPQHF. The CDR3 region has the DNA TGCGCCAGCAGTGCCGGGACAGGAGACAATCAGCCCCAGCATTTT.